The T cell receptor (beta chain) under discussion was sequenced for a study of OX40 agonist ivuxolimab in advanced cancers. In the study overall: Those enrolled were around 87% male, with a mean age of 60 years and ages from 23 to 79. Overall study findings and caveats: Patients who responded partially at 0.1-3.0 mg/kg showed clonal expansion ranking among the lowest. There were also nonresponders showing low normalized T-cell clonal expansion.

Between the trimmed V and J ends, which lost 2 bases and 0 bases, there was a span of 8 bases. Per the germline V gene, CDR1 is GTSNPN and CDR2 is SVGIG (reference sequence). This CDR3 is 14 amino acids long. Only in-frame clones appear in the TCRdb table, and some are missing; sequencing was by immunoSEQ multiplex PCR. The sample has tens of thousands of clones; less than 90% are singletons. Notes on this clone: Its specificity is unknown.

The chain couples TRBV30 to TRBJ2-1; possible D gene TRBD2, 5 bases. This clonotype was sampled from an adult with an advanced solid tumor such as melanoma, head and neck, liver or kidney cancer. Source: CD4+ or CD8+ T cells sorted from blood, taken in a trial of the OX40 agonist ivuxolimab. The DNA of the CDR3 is TGTGCCTGGAGTCGGGCGGGCTCCTACAATGAGCAGTTCTTC. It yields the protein CAWSRAGSYNEQFF. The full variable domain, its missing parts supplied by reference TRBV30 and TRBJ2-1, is SQTIHQWPATLVQPVGSPLSLECTVEGTSNPNLYWYRQAAGRGLQLLFYSVGIGQISSEVPQNLSASRPQDRQFILSSKKLLLSDSGFYLCAWSRAGSYNEQFFGPGTRLTVL.